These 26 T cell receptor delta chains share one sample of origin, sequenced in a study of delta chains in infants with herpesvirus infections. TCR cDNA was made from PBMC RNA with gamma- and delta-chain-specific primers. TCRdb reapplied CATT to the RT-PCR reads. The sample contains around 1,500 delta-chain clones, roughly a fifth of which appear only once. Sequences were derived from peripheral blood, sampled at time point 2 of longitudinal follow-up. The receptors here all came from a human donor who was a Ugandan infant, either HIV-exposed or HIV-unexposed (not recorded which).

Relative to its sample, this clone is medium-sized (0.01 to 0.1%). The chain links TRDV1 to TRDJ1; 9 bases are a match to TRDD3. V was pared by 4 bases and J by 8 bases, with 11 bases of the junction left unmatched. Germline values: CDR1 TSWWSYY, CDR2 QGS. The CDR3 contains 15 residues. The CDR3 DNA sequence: TGTGCTCTTGGGGCTCGACCCTGGGGGATGGGAAAACTCATCTTT. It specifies CALGARPWGMGKLIF.

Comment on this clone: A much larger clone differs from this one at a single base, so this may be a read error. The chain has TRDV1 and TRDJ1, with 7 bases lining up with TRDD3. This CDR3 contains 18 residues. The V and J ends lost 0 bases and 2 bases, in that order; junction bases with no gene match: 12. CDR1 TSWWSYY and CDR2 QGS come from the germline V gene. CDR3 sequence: CALGELSTVLGRTDKLIF. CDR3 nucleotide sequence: TGTGCTCTTGGGGAACTTTCTACCGTACTGGGGAGGACCGATAAACTCATCTTT.

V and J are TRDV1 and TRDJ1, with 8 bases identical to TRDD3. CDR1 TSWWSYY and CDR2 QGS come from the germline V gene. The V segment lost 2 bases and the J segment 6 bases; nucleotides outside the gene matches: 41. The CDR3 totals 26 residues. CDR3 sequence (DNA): TGTGCTCTTGGGGAAATTAGCCTTCCCTCTAGAACCCATGCTGGGGGAACTACCTTTAGGGCCCATAAACTCATCTTT. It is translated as CALGEISLPSRTHAGGTTFRAHKLIF.

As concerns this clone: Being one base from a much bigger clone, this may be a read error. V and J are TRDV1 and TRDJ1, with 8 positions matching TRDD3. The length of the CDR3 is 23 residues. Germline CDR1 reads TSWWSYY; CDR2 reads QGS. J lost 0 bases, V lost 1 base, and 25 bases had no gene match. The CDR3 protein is CALGERGKACKGGGSLDTDKLIF. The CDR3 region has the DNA TGTGCTCTTGGGGAACGGGGAAAGGCCTGCAAGGGTGGGGGATCCCTTGACACCGATAAACTCATCTTT.

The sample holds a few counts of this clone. In DNA form, the CDR3 reads TGTGCCTCTAGCCGGGGGATACGGCGTAAACTCATCTTT. It yields the protein CASSRGIRRKLIF. The chain carries TRDV3 and TRDJ1, with 10 bases fitting TRDD3. Trimming took 4 bases from V and 7 from J; bases not matched to a gene: 9. This CDR3 has 13 amino acids. CDR1 is TVYSNPD and CDR2 is GDNSRS in the germline V gene (reference sequence).

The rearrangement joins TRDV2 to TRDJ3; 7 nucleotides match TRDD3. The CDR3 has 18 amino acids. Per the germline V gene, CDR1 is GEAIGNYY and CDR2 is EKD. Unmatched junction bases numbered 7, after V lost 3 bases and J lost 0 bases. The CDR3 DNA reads TGTGCCTGTGACGCTACTGGGGATAGCTCCTGGGACACCCGACAGATGTTTTTC. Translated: CACDATGDSSWDTRQMFF.

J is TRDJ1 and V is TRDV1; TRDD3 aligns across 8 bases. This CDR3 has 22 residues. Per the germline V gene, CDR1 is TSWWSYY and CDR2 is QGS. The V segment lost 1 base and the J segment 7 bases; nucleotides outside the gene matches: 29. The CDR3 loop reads CALGEPGIPMPAYWGPRVKLIF. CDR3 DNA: TGTGCTCTTGGGGAACCCGGTATTCCGATGCCCGCTTACTGGGGGCCTCGGGTTAAACTCATCTTT.

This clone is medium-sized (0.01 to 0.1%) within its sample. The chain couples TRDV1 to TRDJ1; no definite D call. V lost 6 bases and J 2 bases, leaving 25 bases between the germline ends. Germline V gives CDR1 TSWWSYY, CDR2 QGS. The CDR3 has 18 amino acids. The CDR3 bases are TGTGCTCTTGGATTTCCCGTCTACAGGCGGGAGGAAACCGATAAACTCATCTTT. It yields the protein CALGFPVYRREETDKLIF.

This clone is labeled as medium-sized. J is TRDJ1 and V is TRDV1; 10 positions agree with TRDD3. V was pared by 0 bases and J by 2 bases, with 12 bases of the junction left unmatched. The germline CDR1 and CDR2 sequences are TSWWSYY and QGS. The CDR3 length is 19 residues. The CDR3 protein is CALGELVVVGGYKTDKLIF. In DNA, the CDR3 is TGTGCTCTTGGGGAACTAGTGGTGGTTGGGGGATACAAGACCGATAAACTCATCTTT.

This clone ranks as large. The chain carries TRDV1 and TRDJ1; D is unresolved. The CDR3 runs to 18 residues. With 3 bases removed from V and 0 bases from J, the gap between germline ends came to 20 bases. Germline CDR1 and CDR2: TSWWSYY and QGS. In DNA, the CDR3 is TGTGCTCTTGGGGAGCCGAGGGTGGCCTATGGGTACACCGATAAACTCATCTTT. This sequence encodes CALGEPRVAYGYTDKLIF.

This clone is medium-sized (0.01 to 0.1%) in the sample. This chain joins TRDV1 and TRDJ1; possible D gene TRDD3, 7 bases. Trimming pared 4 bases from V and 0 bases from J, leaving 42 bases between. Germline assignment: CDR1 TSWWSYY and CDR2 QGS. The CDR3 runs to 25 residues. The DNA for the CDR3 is TGTGCTCTTGGGGTCACAGGCCCAAAATCCCTTCCCCTGGGGTTCTGGGGGCTCTACACCGATAAACTCATCTTT. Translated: CALGVTGPKSLPLGFWGLYTDKLIF.

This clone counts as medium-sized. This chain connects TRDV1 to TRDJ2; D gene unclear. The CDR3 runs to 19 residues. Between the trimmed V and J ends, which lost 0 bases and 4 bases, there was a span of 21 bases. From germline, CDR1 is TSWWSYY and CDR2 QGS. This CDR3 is CALGELKGISWCTTAQLFF. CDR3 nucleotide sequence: TGTGCTCTTGGGGAACTCAAGGGAATTTCGTGGTGCACGACAGCACAACTCTTCTTT.

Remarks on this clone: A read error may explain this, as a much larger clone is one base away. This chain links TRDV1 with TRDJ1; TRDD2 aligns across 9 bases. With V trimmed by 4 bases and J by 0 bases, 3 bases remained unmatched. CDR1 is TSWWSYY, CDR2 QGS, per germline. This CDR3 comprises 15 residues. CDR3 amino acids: CALGAPFLHTDKLIF. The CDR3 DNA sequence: TGTGCTCTTGGGGCCCCCTTCCTACACACCGATAAACTCATCTTT.

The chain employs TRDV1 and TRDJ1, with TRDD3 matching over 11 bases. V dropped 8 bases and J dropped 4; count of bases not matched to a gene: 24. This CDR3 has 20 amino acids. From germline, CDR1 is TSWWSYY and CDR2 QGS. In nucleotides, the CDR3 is TGTGCTCTTCCAGTTCCTACTTACCTTCCCTGGGGGATACACCACGATAAACTCATCTTT. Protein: CALPVPTYLPWGIHHDKLIF.

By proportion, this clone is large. The CDR3 here is CALGNLRTTVLYWGTYTDKLIF. The CDR3 DNA follows: TGTGCTCTTGGGAACCTTCGGACGACGGTGTTGTACTGGGGGACCTACACCGATAAACTCATCTTT. This chain connects TRDV1 to TRDJ1, with 9 positions matching TRDD3. Germline V gene lookup returns CDR1 TSWWSYY and CDR2 QGS. V lost 5 bases and J lost 0; bases outside the gene matches: 25. CDR3 size: 22 residues.

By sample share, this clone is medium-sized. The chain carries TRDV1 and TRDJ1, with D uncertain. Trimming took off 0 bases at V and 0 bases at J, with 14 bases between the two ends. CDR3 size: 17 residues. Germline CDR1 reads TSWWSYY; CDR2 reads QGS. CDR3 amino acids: CALGELNKVIYTDKLIF. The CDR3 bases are TGTGCTCTTGGGGAACTTAATAAGGTCATCTACACCGATAAACTCATCTTT.

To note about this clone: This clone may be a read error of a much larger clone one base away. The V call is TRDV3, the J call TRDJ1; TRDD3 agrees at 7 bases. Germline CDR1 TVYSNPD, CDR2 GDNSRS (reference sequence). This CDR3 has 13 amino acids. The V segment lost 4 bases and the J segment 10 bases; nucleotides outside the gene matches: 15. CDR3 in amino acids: CAWGLLGNSRLIF. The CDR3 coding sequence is TGTGCCTGGGGGTTACTGGGGAATAGCAGACTCATCTTT.

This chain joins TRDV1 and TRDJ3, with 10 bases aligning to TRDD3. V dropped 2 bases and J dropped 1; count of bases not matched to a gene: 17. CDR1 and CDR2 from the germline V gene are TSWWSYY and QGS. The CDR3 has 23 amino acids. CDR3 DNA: TGTGCTCTTGGGGAAATCGCTTCCTACTACTGGGGGATCCCGTCCTGGGACACCCGACAGATGTTTTTC. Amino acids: CALGEIASYYWGIPSWDTRQMFF.

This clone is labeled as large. The CDR3: CALGIPRYWGMYTDKLIF. As DNA, the CDR3 is TGTGCTCTTGGGATTCCCAGGTACTGGGGGATGTACACCGATAAACTCATCTTT. The chain is built from TRDV1 and TRDJ1, with 10 bases identical to TRDD3. This CDR3 is built from 18 residues. V shed 5 bases, J shed 0 bases, and the junction held 12 bases outside the gene matches. From germline, CDR1 is TSWWSYY and CDR2 QGS.

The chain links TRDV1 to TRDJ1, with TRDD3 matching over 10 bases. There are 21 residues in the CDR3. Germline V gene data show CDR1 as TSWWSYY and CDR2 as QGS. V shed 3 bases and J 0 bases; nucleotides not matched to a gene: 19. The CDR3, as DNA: TGTGCTCTTGGGGATCACGGGGTGGGGGATACAATCTTCAATGACACCGATAAACTCATCTTT. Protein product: CALGDHGVGDTIFNDTDKLIF.

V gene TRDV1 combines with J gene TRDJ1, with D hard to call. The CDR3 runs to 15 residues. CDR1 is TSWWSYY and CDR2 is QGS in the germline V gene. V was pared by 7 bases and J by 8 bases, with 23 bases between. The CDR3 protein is CALVRPTLQRVKLIF. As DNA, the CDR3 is TGTGCTCTTGTTCGACCGACCTTACAGCGGGTAAAACTCATCTTT.

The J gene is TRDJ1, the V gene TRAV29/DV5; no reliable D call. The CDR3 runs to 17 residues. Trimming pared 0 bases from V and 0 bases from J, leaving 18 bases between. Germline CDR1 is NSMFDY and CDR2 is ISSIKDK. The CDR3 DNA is TGTGCAGCAAGCGCCCCCCCTCTTAGGGACTACACCGATAAACTCATCTTT. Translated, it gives CAASAPPLRDYTDKLIF. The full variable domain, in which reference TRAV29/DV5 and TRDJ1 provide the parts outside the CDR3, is DQQVKQNSPSLSVQEGRISILNCDYTNSMFDYFLWYKKYPAEGPTFLISISSIKDKNEDGRFTVFLNKSAKHLSLHIVPSQPGDSAVYFCAASAPPLRDYTDKLIFGKGTRVTVEP.

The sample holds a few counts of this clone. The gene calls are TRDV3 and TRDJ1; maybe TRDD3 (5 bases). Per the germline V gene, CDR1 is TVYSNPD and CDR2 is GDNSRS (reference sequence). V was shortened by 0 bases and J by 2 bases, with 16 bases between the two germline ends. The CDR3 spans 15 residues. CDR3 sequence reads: CAFSLWWGVTDKLIF. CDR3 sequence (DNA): TGTGCCTTTAGTCTATGGTGGGGTGTGACCGATAAACTCATCTTT.

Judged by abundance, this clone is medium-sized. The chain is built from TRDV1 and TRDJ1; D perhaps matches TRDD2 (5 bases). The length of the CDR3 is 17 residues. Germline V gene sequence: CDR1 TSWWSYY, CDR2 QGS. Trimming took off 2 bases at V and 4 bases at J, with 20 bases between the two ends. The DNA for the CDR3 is TGTGCTCTTGGGGAAGAACGTTTCCTCCTCGTAAGCGATAAACTCATCTTT. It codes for CALGEERFLLVSDKLIF.

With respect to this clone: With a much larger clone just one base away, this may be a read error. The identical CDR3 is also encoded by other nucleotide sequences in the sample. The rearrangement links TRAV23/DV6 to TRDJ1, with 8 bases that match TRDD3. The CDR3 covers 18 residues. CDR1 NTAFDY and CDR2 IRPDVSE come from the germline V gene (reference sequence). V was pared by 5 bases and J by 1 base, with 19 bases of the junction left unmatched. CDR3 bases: TGTGCAGCCCATCGAACGGGAAAACTGGGGGTTAGCACCGATAAACTCATCTTT. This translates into CAAHRTGKLGVSTDKLIF.

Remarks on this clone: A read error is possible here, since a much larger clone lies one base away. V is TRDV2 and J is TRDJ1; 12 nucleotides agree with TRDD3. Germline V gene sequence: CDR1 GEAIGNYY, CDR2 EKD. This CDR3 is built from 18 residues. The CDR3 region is CARDKGNWGIPYTDKLIF. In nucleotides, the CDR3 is TGTGCCCGTGACAAAGGTAACTGGGGGATACCCTACACCGATAAACTCATCTTT.